This paragraph reports one TCR beta chain. Its target is unknown. 60 Vbeta and 13 Jbeta primers were used in PCR. The repertoire was sequenced with immunoSEQ multiplex PCR; TCRdb's copy has only in-frame clones and lacks some. The table shows about 93,000 clones, with roughly 79% occurring only once. This specimen belongs to a study of cytomegalovirus exposure and HLA in healthy donors. Study-wide findings and caveats: Highly shared sequence variants in one cluster were likely a sequencing artifact.

What was sequenced was PBMCs. The clonotype comes from a man aged 25-45 years in good health and CMV-seronegative.

The CDR3 is CASSLRGQAYEAFF. The CDR3 nucleotides read TGTGCCAGCAGCTTAAGGGGACAGGCTTATGAAGCTTTCTTT. V is TRBV7-2 and J is TRBJ1-1, with TRBD1 matching over 8 bases. Germline V gives CDR1 SGHTA, CDR2 FQGNSA. The length of the CDR3 is 14 residues. V lost 2 bases and J lost 7; bases outside the gene matches: 6.